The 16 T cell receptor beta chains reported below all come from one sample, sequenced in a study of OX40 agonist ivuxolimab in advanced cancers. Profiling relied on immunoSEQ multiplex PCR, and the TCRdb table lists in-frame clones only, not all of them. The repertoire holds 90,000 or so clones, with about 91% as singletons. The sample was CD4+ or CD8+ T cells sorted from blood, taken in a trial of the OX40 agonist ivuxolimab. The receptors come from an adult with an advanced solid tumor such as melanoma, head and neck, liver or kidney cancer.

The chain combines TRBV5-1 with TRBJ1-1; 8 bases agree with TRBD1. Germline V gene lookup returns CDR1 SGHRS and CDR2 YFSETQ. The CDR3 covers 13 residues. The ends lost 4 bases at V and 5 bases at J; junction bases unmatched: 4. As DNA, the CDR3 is TGCGCCAGCAGCGTACAGGGGGGAACTGAAGCTTTCTTT. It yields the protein CASSVQGGTEAFF.

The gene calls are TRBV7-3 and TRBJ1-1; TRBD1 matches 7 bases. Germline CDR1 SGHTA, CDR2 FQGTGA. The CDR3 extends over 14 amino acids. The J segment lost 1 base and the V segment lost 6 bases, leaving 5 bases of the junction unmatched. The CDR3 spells CASSRDSSNTEAFF. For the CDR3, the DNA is TGTGCCAGCAGTCGGGACAGCTCGAACACTGAAGCTTTCTTT.

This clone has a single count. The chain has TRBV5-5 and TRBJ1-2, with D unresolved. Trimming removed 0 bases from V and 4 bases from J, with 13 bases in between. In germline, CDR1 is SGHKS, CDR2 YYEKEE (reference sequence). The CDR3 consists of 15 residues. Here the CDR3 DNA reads TGTGCCAGCAGCTTGGACGGCCCAGGCGGCTATGGCTACACCTTC. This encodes CASSLDGPGGYGYTF.

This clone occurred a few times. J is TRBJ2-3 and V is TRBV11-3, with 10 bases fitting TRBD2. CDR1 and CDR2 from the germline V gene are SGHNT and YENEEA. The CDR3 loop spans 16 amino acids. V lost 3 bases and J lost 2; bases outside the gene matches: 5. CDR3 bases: TGTGCCAGCAGCTTCGGCACTAGCGGGACCACAGATACGCAGTATTTT. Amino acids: CASSFGTSGTTDTQYF.

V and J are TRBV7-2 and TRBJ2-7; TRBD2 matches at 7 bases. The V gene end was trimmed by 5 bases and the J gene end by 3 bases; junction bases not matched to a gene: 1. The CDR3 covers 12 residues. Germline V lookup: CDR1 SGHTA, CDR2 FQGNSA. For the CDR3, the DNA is TGTGCCAGCAGCGGGGGGGGCTACGAGCAGTACTTC. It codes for CASSGGGYEQYF.

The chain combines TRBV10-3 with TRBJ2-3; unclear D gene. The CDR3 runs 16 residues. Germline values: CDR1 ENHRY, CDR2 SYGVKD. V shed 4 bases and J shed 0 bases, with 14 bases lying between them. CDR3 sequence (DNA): TGTGCCATCAGTGGGGTCAGTATTTCTAGCACAGATACGCAGTATTTT. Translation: CAISGVSISSTDTQYF.

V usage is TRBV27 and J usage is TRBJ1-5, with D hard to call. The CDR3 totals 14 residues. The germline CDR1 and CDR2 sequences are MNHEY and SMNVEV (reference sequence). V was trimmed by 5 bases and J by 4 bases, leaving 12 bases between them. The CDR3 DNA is TGTGCCAGCAGTCCGGCTCGGGGTAATCAGCCCCAGCATTTT. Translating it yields CASSPARGNQPQHF.

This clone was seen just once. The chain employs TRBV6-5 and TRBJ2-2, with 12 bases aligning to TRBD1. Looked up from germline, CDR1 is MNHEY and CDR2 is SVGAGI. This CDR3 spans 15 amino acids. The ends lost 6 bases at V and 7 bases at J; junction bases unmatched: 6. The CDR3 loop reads CASRGQGAFFGELFF. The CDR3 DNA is TGTGCCAGCAGGGGACAGGGGGCCTTCTTCGGGGAGCTGTTTTTT.

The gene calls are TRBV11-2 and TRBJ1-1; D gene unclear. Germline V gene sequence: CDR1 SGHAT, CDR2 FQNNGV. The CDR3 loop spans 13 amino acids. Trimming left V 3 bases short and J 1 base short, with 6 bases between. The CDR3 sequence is CASSFWGNTEAFF. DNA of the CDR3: TGTGCCAGCAGCTTCTGGGGGAACACTGAAGCTTTCTTT.

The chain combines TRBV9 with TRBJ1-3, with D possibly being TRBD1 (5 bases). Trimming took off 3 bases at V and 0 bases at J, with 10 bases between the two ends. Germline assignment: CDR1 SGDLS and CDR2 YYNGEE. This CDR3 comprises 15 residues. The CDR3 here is CASSAWGVSGNTIYF. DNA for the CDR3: TGTGCCAGCAGCGCGTGGGGGGTCTCTGGAAACACCATATATTTT.

Written as DNA, the CDR3 is TGTGCCAGCAGCTTGGGACTAGCGGGAGGGATGTACCAAGAGACCCAGTACTTC. This gives the protein CASSLGLAGGMYQETQYF. The chain is built from TRBV5-5 and TRBJ2-5, with 14 bases identical to TRBD2. V lost 0 bases and J lost 0; bases outside the gene matches: 4. CDR1 and CDR2 (germline): SGHKS, YYEKEE (reference sequence). CDR3 length: 18 amino acids.

CDR3 coding DNA: TGCGCCAGCAGCCAAGGGGTCGATAGCAATCAGCCCCAGCATTTT. Its protein is CASSQGVDSNQPQHF. The V and J genes are TRBV4-1 and TRBJ1-5; D not certain. Germline V gives CDR1 MGHRA, CDR2 YSYEKL. V gave up 1 base and J gave up 0 bases, with 7 bases separating them. This CDR3 has 15 residues.

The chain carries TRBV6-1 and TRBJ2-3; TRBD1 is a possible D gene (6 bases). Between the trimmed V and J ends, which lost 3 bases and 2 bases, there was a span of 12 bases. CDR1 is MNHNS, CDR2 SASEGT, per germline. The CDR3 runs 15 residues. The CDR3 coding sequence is TGTGCCAGCAGTGATACCAGGGGCCACACAGATACGCAGTATTTT. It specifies CASSDTRGHTDTQYF.

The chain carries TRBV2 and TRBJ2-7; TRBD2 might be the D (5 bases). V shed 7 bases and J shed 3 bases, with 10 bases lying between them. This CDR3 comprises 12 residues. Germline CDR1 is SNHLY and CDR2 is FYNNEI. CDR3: CASTGLNYEQYF. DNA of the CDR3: TGTGCCAGCACTGGACTCAACTACGAGCAGTACTTC.

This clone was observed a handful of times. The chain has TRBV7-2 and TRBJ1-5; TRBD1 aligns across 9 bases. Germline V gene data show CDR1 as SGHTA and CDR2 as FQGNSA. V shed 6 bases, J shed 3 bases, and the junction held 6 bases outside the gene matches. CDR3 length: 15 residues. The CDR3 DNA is TGTGCCAGCAGTCAGACAGGGGGTATCAATCAGCCCCAGCATTTT. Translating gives CASSQTGGINQPQHF.

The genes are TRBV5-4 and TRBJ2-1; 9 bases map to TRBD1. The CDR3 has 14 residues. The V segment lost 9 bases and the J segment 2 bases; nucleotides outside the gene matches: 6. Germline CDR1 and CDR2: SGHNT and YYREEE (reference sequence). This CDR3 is CAISGTGTYNEQFF. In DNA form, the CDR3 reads TGTGCCATCTCCGGGACAGGGACCTACAATGAGCAGTTCTTC.